What follows is one T cell receptor (beta chain) and its context. Its antigen is not known. Unmatched junction bases numbered 3, after V lost 1 base and J lost 7 bases. The CDR3 spans 15 residues. In germline, CDR1 is SGHTA, CDR2 FQGTGA. The data belong to a study of cytotoxic CD8 clonotypes in ibrutinib-treated CLL. Overall study findings and caveats: Contraction or stability on treatment characterized the public clonotypes, which were uncommon.

With sequencing, the targeted depth ranged from 1 in 200,000 to 1 in 1 million T cells. Profiling relied on immunoSEQ multiplex PCR, and the TCRdb table lists in-frame clones only, not all of them. Here the sample spans roughly 250,000 clones, about three quarters being singletons. The TCR sequence derives from a human donor with chronic lymphocytic leukemia. The V gene is TRBV7-3, the J gene TRBJ2-3; 12 bases align to TRBD1. Sequencing used PBMCs, obtained after 24 months of ibrutinib treatment. As DNA, the CDR3 is TGTGCCAGCAGCTTAATGGGACAGGGGGCAAATACGCAGTATTTT. Protein: CASSLMGQGANTQYF. The full variable domain, its missing parts supplied by reference TRBV7-3 and TRBJ2-3, is GAGVSQTPSNKVTEKGKYVELRCDPISGHTALYWYRQSLGQGPEFLIYFQGTGAADDSGLPNDRFFAVRPEGSVSTLKIQRTERGDSAVYLCASSLMGQGANTQYFGPGTRLTVL.